The clone carrying this TCR beta chain was seen repeatedly, ten times or more. The antigen remains undetermined. The data were obtained in a study of T cells in Graves' hyperthyroidism and ophthalmopathy. Study-level background: Peripheral blood samples were taken at initial diagnosis, prior to any treatment.

The V end was cut by 0 bases, the J end by 4 bases, with 13 bases between. This CDR3 spans 15 amino acids. Germline-derived CDR1 and CDR2 are MGHRA and YSYEKL. The CDR3 regions of TCR beta were amplified from RNA transcripts. The HTBI primer set was used in a first-round RT-PCR of the TCR CDR3. Each CDR3 protein gets one entry after TCRdb re-called the multiplex PCR reads with MiXCR. The table lists 450,000 to 650,000 distinct CDR3 sequences, around 20% of them singletons. Graves' hyperthyroidism was deemed stable absent ophthalmopathy progression within 18 months. Findings of the study overall: Peripheral blood also featured most of the thyroid clonotypes expanded above 0.001. A model built on 13 V-J features separated ophthalmopathy from stable hyperthyroidism.

The chain combines TRBV4-1 with TRBJ2-7, with D perhaps matching TRBD2 (6 bases). The sequenced material came from blood. The receptor was derived from a man between 18 and 35 years old with Graves' hyperthyroidism. CDR3 protein: CASSQDNREAYEQYF. DNA of the CDR3: TGCGCCAGCAGCCAAGATAATAGGGAGGCGTACGAGCAGTACTTC.